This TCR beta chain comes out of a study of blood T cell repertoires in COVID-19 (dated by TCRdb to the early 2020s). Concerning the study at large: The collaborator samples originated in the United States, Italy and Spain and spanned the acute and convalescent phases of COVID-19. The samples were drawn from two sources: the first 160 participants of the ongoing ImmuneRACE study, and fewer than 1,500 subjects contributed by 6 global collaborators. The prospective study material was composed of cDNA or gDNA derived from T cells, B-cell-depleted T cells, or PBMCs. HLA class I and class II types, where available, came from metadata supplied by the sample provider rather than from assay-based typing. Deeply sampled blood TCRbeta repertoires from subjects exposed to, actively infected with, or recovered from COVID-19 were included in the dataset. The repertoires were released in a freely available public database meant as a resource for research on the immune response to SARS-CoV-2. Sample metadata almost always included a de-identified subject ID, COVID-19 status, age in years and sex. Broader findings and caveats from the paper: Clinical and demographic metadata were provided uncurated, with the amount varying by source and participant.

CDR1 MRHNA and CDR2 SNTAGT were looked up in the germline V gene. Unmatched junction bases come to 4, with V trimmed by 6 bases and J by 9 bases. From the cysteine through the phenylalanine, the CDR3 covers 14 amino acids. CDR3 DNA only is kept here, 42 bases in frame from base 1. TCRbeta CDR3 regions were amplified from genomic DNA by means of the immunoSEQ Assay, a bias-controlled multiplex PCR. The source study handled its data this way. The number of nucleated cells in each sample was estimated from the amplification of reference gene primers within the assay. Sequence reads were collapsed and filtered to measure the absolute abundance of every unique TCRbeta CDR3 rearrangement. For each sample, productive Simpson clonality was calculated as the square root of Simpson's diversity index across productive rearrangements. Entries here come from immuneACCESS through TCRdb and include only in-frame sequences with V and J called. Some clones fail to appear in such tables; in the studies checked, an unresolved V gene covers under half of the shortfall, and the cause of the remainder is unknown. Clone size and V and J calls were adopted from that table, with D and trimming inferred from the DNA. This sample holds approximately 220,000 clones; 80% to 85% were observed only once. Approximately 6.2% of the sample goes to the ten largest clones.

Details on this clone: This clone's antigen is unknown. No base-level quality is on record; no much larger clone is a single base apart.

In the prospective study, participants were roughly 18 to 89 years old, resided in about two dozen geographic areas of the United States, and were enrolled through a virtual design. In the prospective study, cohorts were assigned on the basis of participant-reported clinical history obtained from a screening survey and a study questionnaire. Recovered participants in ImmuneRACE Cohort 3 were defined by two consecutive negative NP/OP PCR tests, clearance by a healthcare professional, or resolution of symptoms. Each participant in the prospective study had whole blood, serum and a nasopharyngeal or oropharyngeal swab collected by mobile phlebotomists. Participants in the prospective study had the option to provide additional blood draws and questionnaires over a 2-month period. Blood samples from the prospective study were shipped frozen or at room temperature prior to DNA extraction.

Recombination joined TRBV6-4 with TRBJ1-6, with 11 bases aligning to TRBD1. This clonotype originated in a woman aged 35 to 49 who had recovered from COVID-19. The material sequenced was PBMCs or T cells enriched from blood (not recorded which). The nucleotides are TGTGCCAGCAGAGCCGGGACAGGGGGTTCACCCCTCCACTTT. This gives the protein CASRAGTGGSPLHF.